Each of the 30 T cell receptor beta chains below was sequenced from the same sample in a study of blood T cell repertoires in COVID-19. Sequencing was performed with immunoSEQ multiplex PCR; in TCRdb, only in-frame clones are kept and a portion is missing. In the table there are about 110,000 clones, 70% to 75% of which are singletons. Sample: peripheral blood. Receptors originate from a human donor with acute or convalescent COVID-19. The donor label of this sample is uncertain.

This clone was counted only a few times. CDR3 sequence: CASSRQGLGSYNSPLHF. CDR3 DNA: TGCGCCAGCAGTAGACAGGGCCTGGGCTCCTATAATTCACCCCTCCACTTT. The chain has TRBV5-1 and TRBJ1-6; 7 nucleotides match TRBD1. CDR3 length: 17 residues. V was clipped by 5 bases and J by 0 bases; unmatched bases: 8. The germline CDR1 and CDR2 sequences are SGHRS and YFSETQ.

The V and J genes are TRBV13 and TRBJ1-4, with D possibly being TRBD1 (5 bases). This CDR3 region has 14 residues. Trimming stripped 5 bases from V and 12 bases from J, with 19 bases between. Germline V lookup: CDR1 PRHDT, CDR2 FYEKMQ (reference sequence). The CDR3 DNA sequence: TGTGCCAGCAGCCGCTCGGGGGGAACTCCTCAACTGTTTTTT. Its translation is CASSRSGGTPQLFF.

The CDR3, as DNA: TGTGCCAGCAGTTCCCCGACAGGGTTCTACGAGCAGTACTTC. As protein: CASSSPTGFYEQYF. V and J are TRBV6-5 and TRBJ2-7, with 7 nucleotides matching TRBD1. CDR1 is MNHEY and CDR2 is SVGAGI in the germline V gene. CDR3 length equals 14 residues. Germline trimming cut 4 bases from V and 3 bases from J; bases unmatched to any gene: 6.

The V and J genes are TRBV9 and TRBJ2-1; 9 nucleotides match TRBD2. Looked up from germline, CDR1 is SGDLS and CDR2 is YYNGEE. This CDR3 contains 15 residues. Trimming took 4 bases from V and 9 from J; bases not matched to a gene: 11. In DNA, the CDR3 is TGTGCCAGCAGCAAGCAGGTAGCGGGGGTTGGTGAGCAGTTCTTC. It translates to CASSKQVAGVGEQFF.

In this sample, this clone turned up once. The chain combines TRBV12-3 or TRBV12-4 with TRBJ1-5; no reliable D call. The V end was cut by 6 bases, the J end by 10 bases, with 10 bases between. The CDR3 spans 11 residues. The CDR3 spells CASSPGGPQHF. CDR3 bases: TGTGCCAGCAGCCCGGGAGGCCCCCAGCATTTT.

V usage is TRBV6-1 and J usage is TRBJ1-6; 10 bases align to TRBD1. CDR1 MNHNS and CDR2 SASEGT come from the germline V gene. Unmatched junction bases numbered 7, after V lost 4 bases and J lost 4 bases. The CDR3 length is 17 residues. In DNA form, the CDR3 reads TGTGCCAGCAGTGCGCGACAGGGGGCAAGGTATAATTCACCCCTCCACTTT. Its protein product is CASSARQGARYNSPLHF.

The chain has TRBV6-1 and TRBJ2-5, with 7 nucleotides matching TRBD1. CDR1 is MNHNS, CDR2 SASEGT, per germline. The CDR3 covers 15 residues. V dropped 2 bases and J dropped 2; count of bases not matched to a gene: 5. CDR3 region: CASSERGQPQETQYF. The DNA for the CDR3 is TGTGCCAGCAGTGAACGGGGACAGCCGCAAGAGACCCAGTACTTC.

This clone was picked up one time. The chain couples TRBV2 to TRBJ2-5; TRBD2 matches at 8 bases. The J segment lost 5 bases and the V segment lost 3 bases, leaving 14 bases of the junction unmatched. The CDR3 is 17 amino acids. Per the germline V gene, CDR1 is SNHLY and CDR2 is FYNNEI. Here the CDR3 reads CASSDLSLGLAMETQYF. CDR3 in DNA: TGTGCCAGCAGTGACCTTTCGTTAGGACTAGCTATGGAGACCCAGTACTTC.

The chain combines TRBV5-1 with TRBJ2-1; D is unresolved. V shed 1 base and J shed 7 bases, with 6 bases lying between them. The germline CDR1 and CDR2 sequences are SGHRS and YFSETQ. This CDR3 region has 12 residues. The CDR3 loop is CASSLIMNEQFF. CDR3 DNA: TGCGCCAGCAGCTTGATAATGAATGAGCAGTTCTTC.

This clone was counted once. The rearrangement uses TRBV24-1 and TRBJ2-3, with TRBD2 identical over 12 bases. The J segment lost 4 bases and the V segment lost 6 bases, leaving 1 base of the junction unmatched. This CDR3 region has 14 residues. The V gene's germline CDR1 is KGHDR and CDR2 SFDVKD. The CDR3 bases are TGTGCCACCAGTACTAGCGGGGGGCCAGATACGCAGTATTTT. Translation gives CATSTSGGPDTQYF.

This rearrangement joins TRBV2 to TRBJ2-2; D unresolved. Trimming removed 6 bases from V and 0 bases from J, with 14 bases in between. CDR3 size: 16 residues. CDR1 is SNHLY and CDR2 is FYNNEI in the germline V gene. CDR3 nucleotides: TGTGCCAGCAGGTTGTTTGAACTTTCGAACACCGGGGAGCTGTTTTTT. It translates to CASRLFELSNTGELFF.

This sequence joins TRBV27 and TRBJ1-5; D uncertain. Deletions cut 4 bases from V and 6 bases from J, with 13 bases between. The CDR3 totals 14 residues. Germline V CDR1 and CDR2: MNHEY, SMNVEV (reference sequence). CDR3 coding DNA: TGTGCCAGCAGTTCAACCCCGGGTTTTCAGCCCCAGCATTTT. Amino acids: CASSSTPGFQPQHF.

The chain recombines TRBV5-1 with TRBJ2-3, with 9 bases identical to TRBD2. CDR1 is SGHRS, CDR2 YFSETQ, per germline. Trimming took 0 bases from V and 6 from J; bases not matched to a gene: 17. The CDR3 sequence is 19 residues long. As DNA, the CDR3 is TGCGCCAGCAGCTTGGACCCCCTAGGAGCGGGGGGTTCGCCGGATACGCAGTATTTT. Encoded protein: CASSLDPLGAGGSPDTQYF. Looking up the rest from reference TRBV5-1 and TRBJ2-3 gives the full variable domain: KAGVTQTPRYLIKTRGQQVTLSCSPISGHRSVSWYQQTPGQGLQFLFEYFSETQRNKGNFPGRFSGRQFSNSRSEMNVSTLELGDSALYLCASSLDPLGAGGSPDTQYFGPGTRLTVL.

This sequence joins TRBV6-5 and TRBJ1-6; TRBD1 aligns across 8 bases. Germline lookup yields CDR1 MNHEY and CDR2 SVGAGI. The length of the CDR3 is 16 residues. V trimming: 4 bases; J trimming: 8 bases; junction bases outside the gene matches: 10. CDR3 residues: CASSSGQGQVYSPLHF. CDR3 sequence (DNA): TGTGCCAGCAGTTCCGGGCAGGGACAGGTTTATTCACCCCTCCACTTT.

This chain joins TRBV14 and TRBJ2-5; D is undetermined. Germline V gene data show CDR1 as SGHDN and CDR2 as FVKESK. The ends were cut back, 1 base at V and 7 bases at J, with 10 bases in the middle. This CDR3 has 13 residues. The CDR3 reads CASSQGRSGTQYF. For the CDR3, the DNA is TGTGCCAGCAGCCAAGGGCGGTCGGGGACCCAGTACTTC.

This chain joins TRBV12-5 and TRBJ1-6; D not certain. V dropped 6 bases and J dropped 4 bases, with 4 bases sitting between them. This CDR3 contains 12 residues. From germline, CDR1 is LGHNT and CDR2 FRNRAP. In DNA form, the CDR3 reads TGTGCTAGTGGACAGTATAATTCACCCCTCCACTTT. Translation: CASGQYNSPLHF.

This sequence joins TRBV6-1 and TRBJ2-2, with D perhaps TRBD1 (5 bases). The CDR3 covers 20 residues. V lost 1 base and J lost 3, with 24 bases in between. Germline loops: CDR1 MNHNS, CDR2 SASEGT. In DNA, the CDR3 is TGTGCCAGCAGTGAAGATGAGTTCTTTGGGTACAGGCAAGACACCGGGGAGCTGTTTTTT. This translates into CASSEDEFFGYRQDTGELFF.

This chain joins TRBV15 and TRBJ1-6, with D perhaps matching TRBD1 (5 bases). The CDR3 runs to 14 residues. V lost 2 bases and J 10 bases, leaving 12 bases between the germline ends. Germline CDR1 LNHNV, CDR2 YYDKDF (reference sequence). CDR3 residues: CATSRSGGVSPLHF. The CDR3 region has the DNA TGTGCCACCAGCAGATCCGGGGGGGTATCACCCCTCCACTTT.

Written as DNA, the CDR3 is TGTGCCAGCAGTGGCGGGACAGCACAAAAACTGTTTTTT. This codes for CASSGGTAQKLFF. The chain carries TRBV6-6 and TRBJ1-4; 7 nucleotides match TRBD1. With 5 bases clipped from V and 9 bases from J, the junction kept 6 bases outside the gene matches. Germline assignment: CDR1 MNHNY and CDR2 SVGAGI (reference sequence). The CDR3 extends over 13 amino acids.

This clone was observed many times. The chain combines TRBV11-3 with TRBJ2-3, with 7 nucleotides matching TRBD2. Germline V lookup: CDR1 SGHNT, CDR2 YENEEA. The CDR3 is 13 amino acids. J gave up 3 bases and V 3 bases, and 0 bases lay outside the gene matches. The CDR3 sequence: CASSLGGTDTQYF. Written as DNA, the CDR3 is TGTGCCAGCAGCTTGGGGGGGACAGATACGCAGTATTTT. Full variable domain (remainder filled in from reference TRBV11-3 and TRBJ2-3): EAGVVQSPRYKIIEKKQPVAFWCNPISGHNTLYWYLQNLGQGPELLIRYENEEAVDDSQLPKDRFSAERLKGVDSTLKIQPAELGDSAVYLCASSLGGTDTQYFGPGTRLTVL.

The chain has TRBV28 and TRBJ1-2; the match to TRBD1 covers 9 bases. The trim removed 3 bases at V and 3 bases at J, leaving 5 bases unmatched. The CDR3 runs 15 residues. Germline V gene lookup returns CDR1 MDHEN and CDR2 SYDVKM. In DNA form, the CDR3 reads TGTGCCAGCAGTTTTTTTGACAGGGGGTACTATGGCTACACCTTC. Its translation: CASSFFDRGYYGYTF.

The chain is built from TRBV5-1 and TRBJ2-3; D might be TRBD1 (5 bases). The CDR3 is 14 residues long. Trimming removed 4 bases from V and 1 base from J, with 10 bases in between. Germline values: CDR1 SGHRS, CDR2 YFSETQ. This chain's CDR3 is CASSQDSGTDTQYF. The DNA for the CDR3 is TGCGCCAGCAGCCAAGACAGCGGCACAGATACGCAGTATTTT.

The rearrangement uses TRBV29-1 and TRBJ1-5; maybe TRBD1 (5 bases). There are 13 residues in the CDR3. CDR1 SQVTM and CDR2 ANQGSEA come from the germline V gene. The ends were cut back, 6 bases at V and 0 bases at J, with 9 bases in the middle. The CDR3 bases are TGCAGCGTGGGGGGGAATAGCAATCAGCCCCAGCATTTT. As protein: CSVGGNSNQPQHF.

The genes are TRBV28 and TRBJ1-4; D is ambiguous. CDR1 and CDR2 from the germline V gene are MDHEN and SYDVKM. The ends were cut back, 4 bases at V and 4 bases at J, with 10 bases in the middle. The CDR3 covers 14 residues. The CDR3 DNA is TGTGCCAGCAGTTCGGCAGGTTATAATGAAAAACTGTTTTTT. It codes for CASSSAGYNEKLFF.

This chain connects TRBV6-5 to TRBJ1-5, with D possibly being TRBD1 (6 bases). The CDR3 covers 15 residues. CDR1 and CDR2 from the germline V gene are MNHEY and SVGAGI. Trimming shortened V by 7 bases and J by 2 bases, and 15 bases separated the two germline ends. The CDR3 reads CASTIQGLGNQPQHF. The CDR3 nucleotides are TGTGCCAGCACCATACAGGGATTGGGCAATCAGCCCCAGCATTTT.

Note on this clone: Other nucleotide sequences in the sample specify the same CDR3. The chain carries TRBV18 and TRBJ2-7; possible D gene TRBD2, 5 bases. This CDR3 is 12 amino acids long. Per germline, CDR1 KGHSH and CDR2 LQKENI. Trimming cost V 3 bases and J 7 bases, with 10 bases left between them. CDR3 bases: TGTGCCAGCTCACCCGGACCGGGGGAGCAGTACTTC. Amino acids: CASSPGPGEQYF.

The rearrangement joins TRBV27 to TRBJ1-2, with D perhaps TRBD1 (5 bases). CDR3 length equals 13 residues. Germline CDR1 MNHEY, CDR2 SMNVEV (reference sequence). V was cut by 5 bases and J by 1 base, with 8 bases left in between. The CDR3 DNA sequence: TGTGCCAGCAGTCCAAGGGGTAACTATGGCTACACCTTC. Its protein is CASSPRGNYGYTF.

Here the CDR3 reads CASSVTSGGWDEQFF. CDR3 DNA sequence: TGTGCCAGCAGCGTCACTAGCGGGGGGTGGGATGAGCAGTTCTTC. This chain connects TRBV9 to TRBJ2-1; 12 bases are a match to TRBD2. The CDR3 length is 15 residues. Germline CDR1 and CDR2: SGDLS and YYNGEE. V was pared by 2 bases and J by 8 bases, with 5 bases of the junction left unmatched.

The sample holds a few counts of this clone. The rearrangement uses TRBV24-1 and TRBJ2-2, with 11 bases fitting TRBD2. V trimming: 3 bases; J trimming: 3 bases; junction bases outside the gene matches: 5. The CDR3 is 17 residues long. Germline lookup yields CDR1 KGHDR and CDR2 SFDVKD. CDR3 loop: CATSDLSGGGHTGELFF. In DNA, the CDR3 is TGTGCCACCAGTGATCTTAGCGGGGGGGGGCACACCGGGGAGCTGTTTTTT.

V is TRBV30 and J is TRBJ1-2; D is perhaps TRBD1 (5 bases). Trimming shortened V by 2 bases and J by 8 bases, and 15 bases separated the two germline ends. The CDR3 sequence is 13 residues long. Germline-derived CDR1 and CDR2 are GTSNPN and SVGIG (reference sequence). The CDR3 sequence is CAWSLGTGGGYTF. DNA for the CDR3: TGTGCCTGGAGTTTAGGGACGGGAGGAGGCTACACCTTC. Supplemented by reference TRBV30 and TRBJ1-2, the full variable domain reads SQTIHQWPATLVQPVGSPLSLECTVEGTSNPNLYWYRQAAGRGLQLLFYSVGIGQISSEVPQNLSASRPQDRQFILSSKKLLLSDSGFYLCAWSLGTGGGYTFGSGTRLTVV.